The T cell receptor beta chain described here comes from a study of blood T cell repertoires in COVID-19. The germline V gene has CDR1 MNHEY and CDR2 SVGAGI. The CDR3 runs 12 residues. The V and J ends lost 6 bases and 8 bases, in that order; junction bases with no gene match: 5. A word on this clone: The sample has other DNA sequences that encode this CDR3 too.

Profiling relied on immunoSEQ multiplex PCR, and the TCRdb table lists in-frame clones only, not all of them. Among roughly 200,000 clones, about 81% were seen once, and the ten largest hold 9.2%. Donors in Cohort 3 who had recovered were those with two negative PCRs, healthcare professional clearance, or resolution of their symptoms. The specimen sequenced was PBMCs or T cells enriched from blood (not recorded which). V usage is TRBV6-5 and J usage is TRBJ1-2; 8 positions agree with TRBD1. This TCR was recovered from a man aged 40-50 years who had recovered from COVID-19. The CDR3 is CASRDRVYGYTF. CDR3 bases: TGTGCCAGCAGGGACAGGGTCTACGGCTACACCTTC.